This T cell receptor (beta chain) was recovered during a study of blood T cell repertoires in COVID-19. Turning to the study itself: T cells, B-cell-depleted T cells, or PBMCs provided the cDNA or gDNA that served as material.

Per the original methods: Researchers report that nucleated cell counts were estimated from reference gene primer amplification. The assay was immunoSEQ multiplex PCR, and TCRdb's table has in-frame clones only and misses some. V, J and clone size are those of that table, while D and trimming were read from the DNA. This sample carries about 62,000 clones, roughly 80% of them seen once, and the ten largest clones take 5% to 7%. The sample was peripheral blood. The clonotype comes from a woman aged 50 to 65 with active or convalescent COVID-19.

In nucleotides, the CDR3 is TGTGCCAGCAGCCCAAGACAGGGGGCGCCTCATGGCTACACCTTC. This gives the protein CASSPRQGAPHGYTF. J is TRBJ1-2 and V is TRBV6-6; 10 positions agree with TRBD1. V lost 6 bases, J lost 6 bases, and 10 bases stayed unmatched. The CDR3 is 15 amino acids. The germline CDR1 and CDR2 sequences are MNHNY and SVGAGI (reference sequence).